Reported below is one TCR beta chain. Its antigen is not identified. Sequencing targeted expressed TCRB transcripts, as all isolated RNA had been reverse transcribed. Libraries were prepared by immunoSEQ multiplex PCR; TCRdb keeps only in-frame clonotypes and omits some of them. The sample records 350,000 or so clones, around a fifth being singletons. After removal of 5 bases from V and 8 bases from J, the junction contained 10 bases not matched to a gene. Looked up from germline, CDR1 is PRHDT and CDR2 is FYEKMQ (reference sequence). The CDR3 is 14 amino acids. This entry comes from a study of beta chain features in type 1 diabetes. Study findings and constraints: When Type 1 diabetes patients were examined, their TCRB CDR3s proved moderately but significantly shorter in all four CD4+ subsets. The question of HLA type influencing TCRB rearrangement was one that remained unresolved here. A greater similarity of naive, central memory and Treg TCRB repertoires was seen among patients than among healthy donors.

The specimen was naive CD4+ T cells from blood. The sequence came from a woman aged 18 to 35 in good health. V gene TRBV13 combines with J gene TRBJ1-2; 8 bases are a match to TRBD1. CDR3 sequence: CASSILWTGQGYTF. CDR3 sequence (DNA): TGTGCCAGCAGCATACTCTGGACAGGGCAGGGCTACACCTTC.